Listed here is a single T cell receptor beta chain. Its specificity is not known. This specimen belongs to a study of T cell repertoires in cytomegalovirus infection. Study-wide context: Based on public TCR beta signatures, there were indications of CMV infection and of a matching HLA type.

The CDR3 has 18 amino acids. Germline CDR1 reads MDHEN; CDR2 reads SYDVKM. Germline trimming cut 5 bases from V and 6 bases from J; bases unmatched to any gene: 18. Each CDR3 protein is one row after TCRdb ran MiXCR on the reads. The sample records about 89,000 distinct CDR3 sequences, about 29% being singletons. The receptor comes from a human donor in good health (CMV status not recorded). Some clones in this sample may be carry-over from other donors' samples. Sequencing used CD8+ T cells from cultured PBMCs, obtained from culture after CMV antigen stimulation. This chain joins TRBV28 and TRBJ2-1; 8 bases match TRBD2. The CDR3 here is CASSGAGGGRLVSNEQFF. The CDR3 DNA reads TGTGCCAGCAGTGGGGCTGGCGGGGGGCGCCTGGTATCCAATGAGCAGTTCTTC.